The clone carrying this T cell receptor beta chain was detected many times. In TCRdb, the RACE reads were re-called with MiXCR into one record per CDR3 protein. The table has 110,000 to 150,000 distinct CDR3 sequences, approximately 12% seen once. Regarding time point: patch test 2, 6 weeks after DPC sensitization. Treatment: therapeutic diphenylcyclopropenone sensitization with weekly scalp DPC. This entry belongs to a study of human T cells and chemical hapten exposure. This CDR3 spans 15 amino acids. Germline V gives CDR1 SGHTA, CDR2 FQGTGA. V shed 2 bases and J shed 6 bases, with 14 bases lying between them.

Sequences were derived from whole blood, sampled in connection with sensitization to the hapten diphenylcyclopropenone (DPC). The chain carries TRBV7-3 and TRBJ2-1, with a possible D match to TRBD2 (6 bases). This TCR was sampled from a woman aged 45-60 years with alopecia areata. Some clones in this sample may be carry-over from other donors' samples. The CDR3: CASSLSRGGFNEQFF. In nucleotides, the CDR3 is TGTGCCAGCAGCTTATCTCGAGGAGGGTTCAATGAGCAGTTCTTC.